This T cell receptor (beta chain) came from a study of T cell responses to AZD1222 COVID-19 vaccine. Study-level results: The donor cohort was predominantly white British with a female majority, and clonal diversity may have been underestimated. Researchers report vaccine-associated CD4 TCRs spanning spike, with dominance at 160-218 and 743-854. Within unmutated variant regions lay the reported targets of nearly half of spike-specific TCRs.

The V segment lost 8 bases and the J segment 3 bases; nucleotides outside the gene matches: 6. CDR1 is MNHEY and CDR2 is SMNVEV in the germline V gene (reference sequence). This CDR3 region has 14 residues. The repertoire was sequenced with immunoSEQ multiplex PCR; TCRdb's copy has only in-frame clones and lacks some. The sample includes tens of thousands of clones, 75% to 85% of them seen just once. With regard to this clone: The antigen is undetermined.

The origin of this receptor is an adult who received the AZD1222 COVID-19 vaccine. V gene TRBV27 combines with J gene TRBJ1-3, with TRBD1 matching 8 bases. The sequencing here drew on peripheral blood, taken 28 days after the second AZD1222 dose. DNA for the CDR3: TGTGCCAGCGGGACAGGTCGAGGTGGAAACACCATATATTTT. Protein product: CASGTGRGGNTIYF.